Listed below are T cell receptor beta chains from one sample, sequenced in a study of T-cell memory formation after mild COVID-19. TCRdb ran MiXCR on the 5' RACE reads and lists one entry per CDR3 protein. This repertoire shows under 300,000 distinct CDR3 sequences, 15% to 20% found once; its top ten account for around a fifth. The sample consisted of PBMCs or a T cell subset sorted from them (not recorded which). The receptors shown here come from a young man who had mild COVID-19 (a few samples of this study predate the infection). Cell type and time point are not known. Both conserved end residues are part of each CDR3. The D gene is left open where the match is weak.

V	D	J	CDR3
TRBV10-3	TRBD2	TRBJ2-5	CAISDYVGLAGEQETQYF
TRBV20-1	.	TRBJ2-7	CSASFPLAYEQYF
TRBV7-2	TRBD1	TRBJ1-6	CANSRTGPYSPLHF
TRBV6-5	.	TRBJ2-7	CASSYSGGGYEQYF
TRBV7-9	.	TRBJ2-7	CASSLGASSYEQYF
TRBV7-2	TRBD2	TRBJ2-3	CASSQRGTSGPDTQYF
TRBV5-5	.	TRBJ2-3	CASSLFSQSTDTQYF
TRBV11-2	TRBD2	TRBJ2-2	CASSLDTGGITGELFF
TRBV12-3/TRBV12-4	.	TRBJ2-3	CASSLWTISTDTQYF
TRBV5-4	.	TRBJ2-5	CASSLAQYGTQYF